The 2 T cell receptor beta chains below all came from one sample that was sequenced in a study of control samples from healthy donors and cancer patients. Generated by immunoSEQ multiplex PCR, the TCRdb table keeps only in-frame clones and is missing some. The data hold about 160,000 clones, with 85% to 90% observed a single time. Sequencing was done on a sample of blood. The receptor set was obtained from a man aged 30-40 years in good health.

In its sample, this clone was seen once. The genes are TRBV7-3 and TRBJ2-3; 8 bases align to TRBD2. The germline V gene has CDR1 SGHTA and CDR2 FQGTGA. V dropped 5 bases and J dropped 4; count of bases not matched to a gene: 5. The CDR3 is 14 amino acids. The CDR3 protein is CASSVGLDADTQYF. The CDR3 nucleotides read TGTGCCAGCAGCGTGGGACTAGATGCAGATACGCAGTATTTT.

In this sample, this clone turned up a few times. The chain combines TRBV3-1 (or the pseudogene TRBV3-2) with TRBJ2-5; D gene ambiguous. From germline, CDR1 is LGHDT and CDR2 YNNKEL (reference sequence). This CDR3 is 12 amino acids long. Trimming took 4 bases from V and 4 from J, leaving 7 bases between them. CDR3 protein: CASSPLPETQYF. The DNA of the CDR3 is TGTGCCAGCAGCCCCCTTCCAGAGACCCAGTACTTC.